Here is one TCR beta chain with its context. This sample stems from a study of cytomegalovirus exposure and HLA in healthy donors. 13 Jbeta primers and 60 Vbeta primers were used for the PCR. Generated by immunoSEQ multiplex PCR, the TCRdb table keeps only in-frame clones and is missing some. The table shows 20,000 or so clones, with about 80% occurring only once. V was clipped by 1 base and J by 0 bases; unmatched bases: 1. This CDR3 contains 16 residues. Looked up from germline, CDR1 is SGHRS and CDR2 is YFSETQ. Sequencing input: PBMCs. The sequence was obtained from a man aged 60-69 years in good health and CMV-seronegative. The J gene is TRBJ2-1, the V gene TRBV5-1; 10 bases line up with TRBD1. CDR3 coding DNA: TGCGCCAGCAGCTTGAGGGACAGGGGCTCCTACAATGAGCAGTTCTTC. It is translated as CASSLRDRGSYNEQFF. Full variable domain (remainder filled in from reference TRBV5-1 and TRBJ2-1): KAGVTQTPRYLIKTRGQQVTLSCSPISGHRSVSWYQQTPGQGLQFLFEYFSETQRNKGNFPGRFSGRQFSNSRSEMNVSTLELGDSALYLCASSLRDRGSYNEQFFGPGTRLTVL.